The 27 T cell receptor beta chains below were found in one sample sequenced in a study of CD8 T cells in ankylosing spondylitis. One entry per CDR3 protein, called by TCRdb with MiXCR from the 5' RACE reads. The sample has approximately 140,000 distinct CDR3 sequences; about a tenth are singletons. The sample taken for sequencing was blood, either unsorted or a sorted T cell fraction (not recorded which). Receptors originate from a male donor with ankylosing spondylitis or in good health (not recorded which).

This clonotype was counted at least ten times. The chain couples TRBV20-1 to TRBJ2-1; D perhaps matches TRBD2 (5 bases). Trimming cost V 0 bases and J 8 bases, with 14 bases left between them. Germline-derived CDR1 and CDR2 are DFQATT and SNEGSKA (reference sequence). The CDR3 totals 14 residues. As DNA, the CDR3 is TGCAGTGCTAGAGACAGAATGCTAGCATATGAGCAGTTCTTC. It codes for CSARDRMLAYEQFF.

This clonotype was detected only a few times. The J gene is TRBJ2-1, the V gene TRBV6-2 or TRBV6-3, with 10 nucleotides matching TRBD2. The CDR3 is made up of 15 amino acids. From germline, CDR1 is MNHEY and CDR2 SVGEGT. The V segment lost 4 bases and the J segment 4 bases; nucleotides outside the gene matches: 4. CDR3 sequence: CASSWTSGPYNEQFF. In DNA, the CDR3 is TGTGCCAGCAGTTGGACTAGCGGTCCGTACAATGAGCAGTTCTTC.

This clonotype has ten or more counts. V gene TRBV5-5 combines with J gene TRBJ2-7, with 7 bases lining up with TRBD1. The CDR3 is made up of 14 amino acids. CDR1 is SGHKS and CDR2 is YYEKEE in the germline V gene (reference sequence). V shed 1 base and J 2 bases; nucleotides not matched to a gene: 3. CDR3 in amino acids: CASSLTGVTYEQYF. As DNA, the CDR3 is TGTGCCAGCAGCTTGACAGGGGTCACCTACGAGCAGTACTTC.

Only a few counts were recorded for this clonotype. This chain uses TRBV20-1 with TRBJ2-3, with 8 bases fitting TRBD2. The CDR3 covers 16 residues. The V segment lost 1 base and the J segment 5 bases; nucleotides outside the gene matches: 11. Germline CDR1 and CDR2: DFQATT and SNEGSKA (reference sequence). CDR3 nucleotide sequence: TGCAGTGCTAGAGGACATCCTAGCGGGCCCGAAGATACGCAGTATTTT. Translation gives CSARGHPSGPEDTQYF.

This clonotype came up once. The chain employs TRBV29-1 and TRBJ2-7; 9 bases align to TRBD1. There are 13 residues in the CDR3. V was pared by 7 bases and J by 0 bases, with 4 bases of the junction left unmatched. Germline values: CDR1 SQVTM, CDR2 ANQGSEA. The CDR3 sequence: CSALTGGSYEQYF. CDR3 DNA: TGCAGCGCCTTGACAGGGGGCTCCTACGAGCAGTACTTC.

This clonotype was detected many times. The chain employs TRBV7-3 and TRBJ1-1; D ambiguous. Trimming took 5 bases from V and 3 from J, leaving 4 bases between them. The CDR3 contains 11 residues. Germline values: CDR1 SGHTA, CDR2 FQGTGA. The CDR3 here is CASSAYTEAFF. The CDR3 bases are TGTGCCAGCAGCGCTTACACTGAAGCTTTCTTT.

This clonotype showed up many times. The V and J genes are TRBV20-1 and TRBJ1-1; no clear D gene. Trimming removed 1 base at V and 3 bases at J, with 12 bases between. The CDR3 is 14 amino acids. Germline values: CDR1 DFQATT, CDR2 SNEGSKA (reference sequence). The CDR3 loop reads CSARVQGLYTEAFF. CDR3 sequence (DNA): TGCAGTGCTAGAGTCCAAGGATTATACACTGAAGCTTTCTTT.

This clonotype showed up many times. The V call is TRBV6-1, the J call TRBJ2-7; 9 positions match TRBD1. Germline assignment: CDR1 MNHNS and CDR2 SASEGT. This CDR3 is 16 amino acids long. After removal of 1 base from V and 1 base from J, the junction contained 5 bases not matched to a gene. CDR3 residues: CASSEDRGLPSYEQYF. CDR3 coding DNA: TGTGCCAGCAGTGAAGACAGGGGGCTCCCTTCCTACGAGCAGTACTTC.

This clonotype was counted at least ten times. CDR3: CASSQEMVRGEYGYTF. For the CDR3, the DNA is TGCGCCAGCAGCCAAGAAATGGTCAGGGGGGAGTATGGCTACACCTTC. The chain links TRBV4-3 to TRBJ1-2; 7 nucleotides align to TRBD1. This CDR3 comprises 16 residues. V lost 0 bases to trimming and J lost 5 bases; unmatched junction nucleotides: 9. Germline CDR1 LGHNA, CDR2 YSLEER.

The sample holds a few counts of this clonotype. This chain joins TRBV6-1 and TRBJ1-1, with 7 bases that match TRBD1. This CDR3 comprises 15 residues. V lost 6 bases and J lost 1; bases outside the gene matches: 8. CDR1 is MNHNS, CDR2 SASEGT, per germline. CDR3 sequence (DNA): TGTGCCAGCAGCACCACGACAGGGCGGAACACTGAAGCTTTCTTT. Its protein is CASSTTTGRNTEAFF.

The V and J genes are TRBV7-2 and TRBJ2-3, with 7 bases matching TRBD1. The V gene end was trimmed by 3 bases and the J gene end by 4 bases; junction bases not matched to a gene: 4. Germline V gene sequence: CDR1 SGHTA, CDR2 FQGNSA. The CDR3 has 14 residues. Here the CDR3 reads CASSFDRASDTQYF. CDR3 bases: TGTGCCAGCAGCTTCGACAGGGCCTCAGATACGCAGTATTTT.

Ten or more counts support this clonotype. The chain uses TRBV6-6 and TRBJ2-1; possibly TRBD1 for D (6 bases). The CDR3 is made up of 12 amino acids. In germline, CDR1 is MNHNY, CDR2 SVGAGI (reference sequence). Trimming removed 6 bases from V and 8 bases from J, with 11 bases in between. CDR3 sequence: CASSRTGYEQFF. CDR3 bases: TGTGCCAGCAGCCGTACAGGGTATGAGCAGTTCTTC.

This clonotype was picked up a small number of times. The chain employs TRBV13 and TRBJ2-5; D is unresolved. V was pared by 1 base and J by 5 bases, with 8 bases between. Germline V gene data show CDR1 as PRHDT and CDR2 as FYEKMQ (reference sequence). The CDR3 runs to 13 residues. The CDR3: CASSLVLSETQYF. Here the CDR3 DNA reads TGTGCCAGCAGCTTAGTACTATCGGAGACCCAGTACTTC.

This clonotype was counted ten times or more. The chain carries TRBV20-1 and TRBJ1-2; 12 nucleotides align to TRBD1. Germline CDR1 DFQATT, CDR2 SNEGSKA (reference sequence). The CDR3 length is 17 residues. V shed 3 bases, J shed 0 bases, and the junction held 8 bases outside the gene matches. CDR3 DNA sequence: TGCAGTGCTAGGACCGGGACAGGGGGCTTAGCTAACTATGGCTACACCTTC. Translated: CSARTGTGGLANYGYTF.

The chain uses TRBV5-4 and TRBJ2-3; possible D gene TRBD2, 6 bases. Germline V gene sequence: CDR1 SGHNT, CDR2 YYREEE (reference sequence). The CDR3 length is 15 residues. Trimming removed 0 bases at V and 1 base at J, with 9 bases between. The CDR3 sequence is CASSLVTRGTDTQYF. The CDR3, as DNA: TGTGCCAGCAGCTTGGTGACTAGAGGCACAGATACGCAGTATTTT.

This clonotype was picked up many times. The V gene is TRBV29-1, the J gene TRBJ2-3; D may be TRBD1 (5 bases). The CDR3 totals 14 residues. Deletions cut 5 bases from V and 3 bases from J, with 15 bases between. Germline CDR1 SQVTM, CDR2 ANQGSEA. DNA for the CDR3: TGCAGCGTTTTGCATCAGGGCAGAACAGATACGCAGTATTTT. Translating gives CSVLHQGRTDTQYF.

This clonotype was found many times. The rearrangement links TRBV7-2 to TRBJ1-1; D not certain. CDR1 and CDR2 from the germline V gene are SGHTA and FQGNSA. Between the trimmed V and J ends, which lost 4 bases and 4 bases, there was a span of 13 bases. This CDR3 contains 14 residues. CDR3 bases: TGTGCCAGCAGCTACCTCCCATGGGGCACTGAAGCTTTCTTT. Its translation is CASSYLPWGTEAFF.

This clonotype was picked up many times. The CDR3 DNA follows: TGTGCCAGCAGCTCTGCTAGCGGAGTGAGCTCCTACAATGAGCAGTTCTTC. Translation gives CASSSASGVSSYNEQFF. This sequence joins TRBV12-3 or TRBV12-4 and TRBJ2-1; the match to TRBD2 covers 7 bases. The CDR3 is 17 residues long. The trim removed 6 bases at V and 0 bases at J, leaving 11 bases unmatched.

This clonotype was observed a few times. V is TRBV11-3 and J is TRBJ2-1; 9 bases are shared with TRBD1. V shed 5 bases, J shed 3 bases, and the junction held 5 bases outside the gene matches. The length of the CDR3 is 15 residues. Germline loops: CDR1 SGHNT, CDR2 YENEEA. Here the CDR3 reads CASSPGQGHYNEQFF. CDR3 nucleotides: TGTGCCAGCAGCCCGGGACAGGGCCACTACAATGAGCAGTTCTTC. The full variable domain, its missing parts supplied by reference TRBV11-3 and TRBJ2-1, is EAGVVQSPRYKIIEKKQPVAFWCNPISGHNTLYWYLQNLGQGPELLIRYENEEAVDDSQLPKDRFSAERLKGVDSTLKIQPAELGDSAVYLCASSPGQGHYNEQFFGPGTRLTVL.

Many counts were recorded for this clonotype. This rearrangement joins TRBV20-1 to TRBJ2-7; 7 bases agree with TRBD1. V shed 1 base and J 3 bases; nucleotides not matched to a gene: 6. Germline CDR1 and CDR2: DFQATT and SNEGSKA (reference sequence). The CDR3 is 14 amino acids. DNA of the CDR3: TGCAGTGCTAGAGGCTCGACAGGGTTCTACGAGCAGTACTTC. Translation gives CSARGSTGFYEQYF.

This chain connects TRBV20-1 to TRBJ2-3; TRBD1 matches at 9 bases. Looked up from germline, CDR1 is DFQATT and CDR2 is SNEGSKA (reference sequence). The J segment lost 2 bases and the V segment lost 6 bases, leaving 3 bases of the junction unmatched. This CDR3 has 13 amino acids. CDR3 nucleotide sequence: TGCAGTGCCCACAGGGGGCCCACAGATACGCAGTATTTT. It specifies CSAHRGPTDTQYF.

Many counts were recorded for this clonotype. The chain uses TRBV20-1 and TRBJ2-5; no definite D call. The CDR3 spans 13 residues. Trimming left V 3 bases short and J 2 bases short, with 10 bases between. Per germline, CDR1 DFQATT and CDR2 SNEGSKA (reference sequence). The DNA of the CDR3 is TGCAGTGCTAGCGTGGCAGTACAAGAGACCCAGTACTTC. This gives the protein CSASVAVQETQYF.

Many counts were recorded for this clonotype. The chain has TRBV12-3 or TRBV12-4 and TRBJ2-5, with D possibly TRBD1 on 5 matching bases. V gave up 6 bases and J gave up 4 bases, with 9 bases separating them. The CDR3 loop spans 12 amino acids. CDR3: CASRPRGETQYF. CDR3 nucleotide sequence: TGTGCCAGCAGACCTAGGGGAGAGACCCAGTACTTC.

This clonotype was observed a handful of times. V usage is TRBV12-3 or TRBV12-4 and J usage is TRBJ1-2; a possible D gene is TRBD1 (5 bases). This CDR3 comprises 13 residues. V shed 8 bases and J shed 3 bases, with 13 bases lying between them. CDR3 coding DNA: TGTGCCAGCGGCAGGGTGAAGGACTATGGCTACACCTTC. Translated, it gives CASGRVKDYGYTF.

This clonotype was seen many times. The chain uses TRBV11-2 and TRBJ2-3; 10 bases line up with TRBD2. CDR1 is SGHAT and CDR2 is FQNNGV in the germline V gene. Trimming at V came to 5 bases and at J to 1 base, leaving 6 bases not matched to a gene. The CDR3 spans 16 residues. CDR3 nucleotide sequence: TGTGCCAGCAGCACCCGGCTAGCGGGGGGCACAGATACGCAGTATTTT. Translating it yields CASSTRLAGGTDTQYF.

This clonotype has just a few counts. The chain uses TRBV12-3 or TRBV12-4 and TRBJ2-5; 10 bases map to TRBD1. V shed 3 bases, J shed 2 bases, and the junction held 3 bases outside the gene matches. CDR3 length: 15 amino acids. The CDR3: CASSFGTGEQETQYF. CDR3 DNA: TGTGCCAGCAGTTTTGGGACAGGGGAACAAGAGACCCAGTACTTC.

This clonotype has at least ten counts. The chain couples TRBV9 to TRBJ1-1; D ambiguous. Trimming stripped 0 bases from V and 4 bases from J, with 7 bases between. The CDR3 has 13 residues. Germline V gene sequence: CDR1 SGDLS, CDR2 YYNGEE. CDR3 sequence: CASSVVPGTEAFF. The DNA of the CDR3 is TGTGCCAGCAGCGTAGTCCCGGGCACTGAAGCTTTCTTT.